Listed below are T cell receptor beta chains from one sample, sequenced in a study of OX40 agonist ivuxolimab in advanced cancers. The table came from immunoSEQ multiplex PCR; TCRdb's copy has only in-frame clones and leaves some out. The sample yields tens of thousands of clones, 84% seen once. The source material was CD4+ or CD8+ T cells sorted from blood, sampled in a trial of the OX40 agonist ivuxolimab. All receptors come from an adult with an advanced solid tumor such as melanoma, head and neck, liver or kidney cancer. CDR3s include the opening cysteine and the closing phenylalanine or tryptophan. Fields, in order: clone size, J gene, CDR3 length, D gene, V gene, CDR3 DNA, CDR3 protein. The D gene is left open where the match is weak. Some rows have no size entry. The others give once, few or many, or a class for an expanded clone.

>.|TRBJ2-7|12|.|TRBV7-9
TGTGCCAGCAGCTTGGGGGCTTACGAGCAGTACTTC
CASSLGAYEQYF
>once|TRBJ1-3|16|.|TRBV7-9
TGTGCCAGCAGCTTAGTGTCGGGGACCATTGGAAACACCATATATTTT
CASSLVSGTIGNTIYF
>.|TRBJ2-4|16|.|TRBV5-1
TGCGCCAGCAGCTTGGGGGACGGATCTCCCAAAAACATTCAGTACTTC
CASSLGDGSPKNIQYF
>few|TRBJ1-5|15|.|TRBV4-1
TGCGCCAGCAGCCAAGATGGCAGGGAGTATCAGCCCCAGCATTTT
CASSQDGREYQPQHF
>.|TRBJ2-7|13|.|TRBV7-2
TGTGCCAGCAGCTTTCGTCTAGCCGGCGAGCAGTACTTC
CASSFRLAGEQYF
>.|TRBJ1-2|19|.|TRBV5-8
TGTGCCAGCAGCTTGCACAGCTCCGGCCATCGGGGGCTTAACTATGGCTACACCTTC
CASSLHSSGHRGLNYGYTF
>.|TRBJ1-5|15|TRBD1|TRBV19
TGTGCTAGTCATTCCGGGACAGCAAGCAATCAGCCCCAGCATTTT
CASHSGTASNQPQHF
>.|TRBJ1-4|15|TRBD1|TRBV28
TGTGCCAGCAGACGGGACAGGGGGCAGGATGAAAAACTGTTTTTT
CASRRDRGQDEKLFF
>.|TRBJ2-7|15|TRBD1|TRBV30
TGTGCCTGGACCCATGGGGACAGGGAAATTTACGAGCAGTACTTC
CAWTHGDREIYEQYF
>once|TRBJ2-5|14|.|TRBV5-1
TGCGCCAGCAGCAGGCTGGGGTCTTGGGAGACCCAGTACTTC
CASSRLGSWETQYF
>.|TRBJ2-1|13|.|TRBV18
TGTGCCAGCTCACCACCCTCCCTCCATGAGCAGTTCTTC
CASSPPSLHEQFF
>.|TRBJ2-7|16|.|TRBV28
TGTGCCAGCAGTGAGCTTAAAGGGGCCGACTTTGGCGAGCAGTACTTC
CASSELKGADFGEQYF
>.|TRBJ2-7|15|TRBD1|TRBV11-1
TGTGCCAGCAGCTCCCCGGGACAGGGGGCGGACGAGCAGTACTTC
CASSSPGQGADEQYF
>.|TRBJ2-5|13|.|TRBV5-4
TGTGCCAGCAGCTTGGATAGTAAGGAGACCCAGTACTTC
CASSLDSKETQYF
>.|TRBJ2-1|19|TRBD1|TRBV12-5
TGTGCTAGTGGTTTGGTACGGTCGACCCCAGGGGGCATCTACAATGAGCAGTTCTTC
CASGLVRSTPGGIYNEQFF
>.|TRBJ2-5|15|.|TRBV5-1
TGCGCCAGCAGCTTTTTTTTAGTCACAGAAGAGACCCAGTACTTC
CASSFFLVTEETQYF
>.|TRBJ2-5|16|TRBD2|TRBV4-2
TGTGCCAGCAGCCAAGATCCGCTAGCGGGACAAGAGACCCAGTACTTC
CASSQDPLAGQETQYF